The 22 T cell receptor beta chains below were found in one sample sequenced in a study of response to subunit inactivated influenza vaccine. A single record per CDR3 protein comes from TCRdb applying MiXCR to the RT-PCR reads. The data contain 550,000 to 800,000 distinct CDR3 sequences, approximately 14% of them singletons. The sample in question was PBMCs from blood, obtained roughly 2 weeks before vaccination. Every receptor here comes from a man aged 50 to 59 who received an inactivated influenza vaccine.

V and J are TRBV6-2 or TRBV6-3 and TRBJ2-3, with TRBD2 matching 11 bases. V was pared by 6 bases and J by 2 bases, with 7 bases of the junction left unmatched. Germline CDR1 and CDR2: MNHEY and SVGEGT. This CDR3 contains 16 residues. In DNA, the CDR3 is TGTGCCAGCAGCCGAGGACTAGCGGGTATCACAGATACGCAGTATTTT. Amino acid sequence: CASSRGLAGITDTQYF.

This clonotype was found many times. The rearrangement uses TRBV5-1 and TRBJ2-3, with a weak D call TRBD2 (5 bases). The CDR3 is 15 amino acids. Germline CDR1 reads SGHRS; CDR2 reads YFSETQ. Trimming removed 5 bases from V and 4 bases from J, with 17 bases in between. The CDR3 sequence is CASRYPPDGADTQYF. In DNA, the CDR3 is TGCGCCAGCAGGTATCCTCCAGACGGGGCAGATACGCAGTATTTT.

This clonotype was counted only a few times. The rearrangement links TRBV5-1 to TRBJ2-1; 9 nucleotides align to TRBD1. The CDR3 has 15 residues. Germline V lookup: CDR1 SGHRS, CDR2 YFSETQ. The junction had 9 bases not matched to a gene; V was cut back by 4 bases and J by 7 bases. The CDR3 is CASSPGDRDSNEQFF. The CDR3 DNA is TGCGCCAGCAGCCCTGGGGACAGGGACTCTAATGAGCAGTTCTTC.

V is TRBV29-1 and J is TRBJ2-1; no clear D gene. The CDR3 spans 12 residues. With 7 bases removed from V and 6 bases from J, the gap between germline ends came to 13 bases. Germline CDR1 reads SQVTM; CDR2 reads ANQGSEA. CDR3 in amino acids: CSGETRGNEQFF. In DNA, the CDR3 is TGCAGCGGCGAGACCAGAGGCAATGAGCAGTTCTTC.

This clonotype has more than one count but fewer than ten. The chain has TRBV7-2 and TRBJ2-7; D is unresolved. The CDR3 covers 13 residues. The V gene lost 5 bases and the J gene lost 5 bases, with 13 bases spanning the gap. The germline V gene has CDR1 SGHTA and CDR2 FQGNSA. The CDR3: CASSPQPQNEQYF. DNA for the CDR3: TGTGCCAGCAGCCCCCAGCCGCAAAACGAGCAGTACTTC.

This clonotype was found many times. This chain joins TRBV5-5 and TRBJ2-5; TRBD1 aligns across 9 bases. CDR3 size: 17 residues. V lost 3 bases to trimming and J lost 0 bases; unmatched junction nucleotides: 9. Germline CDR1 is SGHKS and CDR2 is YYEKEE (reference sequence). CDR3 in amino acids: CASSSSPGTGNQETQYF. The CDR3 DNA is TGTGCCAGCAGCTCTAGTCCCGGGACAGGGAACCAAGAGACCCAGTACTTC.

The V gene is TRBV6-1, the J gene TRBJ2-1; 13 nucleotides match TRBD2. The V segment lost 5 bases and the J segment 5 bases; nucleotides outside the gene matches: 9. Germline CDR1 MNHNS, CDR2 SASEGT. This CDR3 is built from 17 residues. For the CDR3, the DNA is TGTGCCAGCAGTCAGACCGGACTAGCGGGGGAGAACAATGAGCAGTTCTTC. Translated, it gives CASSQTGLAGENNEQFF.

A few counts support this clonotype. The rearrangement joins TRBV20-1 to TRBJ2-5; 10 bases line up with TRBD2. This CDR3 contains 14 residues. J was trimmed by 5 bases and V by 3 bases; bases with no gene match: 6. Germline V gene lookup returns CDR1 DFQATT and CDR2 SNEGSKA (reference sequence). CDR3 nucleotide sequence: TGCAGTGCTAGCCTAGCGGGAGCCGGCGAGACCCAGTACTTC. This codes for CSASLAGAGETQYF.

V gene TRBV20-1 combines with J gene TRBJ1-5; TRBD1 might be the D (6 bases). Germline V gene sequence: CDR1 DFQATT, CDR2 SNEGSKA (reference sequence). The CDR3 runs 15 residues. V dropped 3 bases and J dropped 5 bases, with 17 bases sitting between them. CDR3 in DNA: TGCAGTGCTAGGGAAACAGGGAGGAAGGATCAGCCCCAGCATTTT. Its translation: CSARETGRKDQPQHF.

This clonotype showed up just a few times. V usage is TRBV29-1 and J usage is TRBJ1-1; 8 bases are a match to TRBD1. J lost 0 bases, V lost 8 bases, and 5 bases had no gene match. The CDR3 is 13 amino acids. Germline-derived CDR1 and CDR2 are SQVTM and ANQGSEA. DNA of the CDR3: TGCAGCTCGCAGGGGGCTTTGAACACTGAAGCTTTCTTT. It codes for CSSQGALNTEAFF.

This sequence joins TRBV7-9 and TRBJ2-1; 8 bases agree with TRBD1. In germline, CDR1 is SEHNR, CDR2 FQNEAQ (reference sequence). With V trimmed by 1 base and J by 3 bases, 5 bases remained unmatched. The CDR3 is 16 amino acids. The CDR3 nucleotides read TGTGCCAGCAGCTTAGTGGACAGGGTCCTCTACAATGAGCAGTTCTTC. As protein: CASSLVDRVLYNEQFF.

This clonotype was seen only a few times. The chain combines TRBV5-1 with TRBJ1-6; 12 bases fit TRBD1. The germline V gene has CDR1 SGHRS and CDR2 YFSETQ. The V gene end was trimmed by 3 bases and the J gene end by 7 bases; junction bases not matched to a gene: 5. The CDR3 sequence is 16 residues long. The DNA of the CDR3 is TGCGCCAGCAGCTGGGGACAGGGGGCTTTAAATTCACCCCTCCACTTT. Translating gives CASSWGQGALNSPLHF.

This clonotype was counted ten times or more. The rearrangement joins TRBV2 to TRBJ2-5, with TRBD2 matching over 9 bases. V was clipped by 4 bases and J by 1 base; unmatched bases: 4. This CDR3 comprises 15 residues. CDR1 SNHLY and CDR2 FYNNEI come from the germline V gene. The CDR3 reads CASSVGREGQETQYF. Here the CDR3 DNA reads TGTGCCAGCAGTGTCGGGCGGGAGGGCCAAGAGACCCAGTACTTC. The full variable domain, in which reference TRBV2 and TRBJ2-5 provide the parts outside the CDR3, is EPEVTQTPSHQVTQMGQEVILRCVPISNHLYFYWYRQILGQKVEFLVSFYNNEISEKSEIFDDQFSVERPDGSNFTLKIRSTKLEDSAMYFCASSVGREGQETQYFGPGTRLLVL.

This clonotype appeared many times. This sequence joins TRBV20-1 and TRBJ2-1; TRBD1 aligns across 8 bases. CDR3 length equals 16 residues. Germline values: CDR1 DFQATT, CDR2 SNEGSKA (reference sequence). The V and J ends lost 5 bases and 0 bases, in that order; junction bases with no gene match: 9. In DNA, the CDR3 is TGCAGTGCTCCAGGACAGGGCCACTACTCCTACAATGAGCAGTTCTTC. Its translation: CSAPGQGHYSYNEQFF.

This clonotype was counted ten times or more. The gene calls are TRBV3-1 and TRBJ2-2; TRBD2 agrees at 8 bases. With V trimmed by 5 bases and J by 8 bases, 13 bases remained unmatched. This CDR3 comprises 16 residues. Germline CDR1 reads LGHDT; CDR2 reads YNNKEL (reference sequence). CDR3 sequence (DNA): TGTGCCAGCAGCAACGTCCGAAGCGGGAGTGGTGGGGAGCTGTTTTTT. Protein product: CASSNVRSGSGGELFF. The entire variable domain, with the rest obtained from reference TRBV3-1 and TRBJ2-2, is as follows: DTAVSQTPKYLVTQMGNDKSIKCEQNLGHDTMYWYKQDSKKFLKIMFSYNNKELIINETVPNRFSPKSPDKAHLNLHINSLELGDSAVYFCASSNVRSGSGGELFFGEGSRLTVL.

The rearrangement links TRBV6-2 or TRBV6-3 to TRBJ2-7, with D perhaps given as TRBD1 or TRBD2 (7 bases each). CDR1 and CDR2 from the germline V gene are MNHEY and SVGEGT. The CDR3 has 16 amino acids. V lost 0 bases and J 1 base, leaving 13 bases between the germline ends. In DNA form, the CDR3 reads TGTGCCAGCAGTTACTCGGGGAGGGGGCCGTCCTACGAGCAGTACTTC. It codes for CASSYSGRGPSYEQYF.

This clonotype was observed a few times. The chain combines TRBV6-1 with TRBJ2-6; weak D call: TRBD1 (5 bases). The CDR3 is 15 amino acids. Between the trimmed V and J ends, which lost 5 bases and 1 base, there was a span of 9 bases. CDR1 and CDR2 from the germline V gene are MNHNS and SASEGT. CDR3 amino acids: CASSPGKSGANVLTF. The CDR3 DNA is TGTGCCAGCAGTCCAGGGAAGTCTGGGGCCAACGTCCTGACTTTC.

In nucleotides, the CDR3 is TGTGCCAGTAGTATTGCGGCAGGGCTTGTGGATGAGCAGTTCTTC. Translating it yields CASSIAAGLVDEQFF. The V and J genes are TRBV19 and TRBJ2-1; D is perhaps TRBD1 (5 bases). The CDR3 is made up of 15 amino acids. V lost 3 bases and J lost 8, with 17 bases in between. CDR1 and CDR2 (germline): LNHDA, SQIVND (reference sequence).

This clonotype was seen a few times. The chain is built from TRBV7-8 and TRBJ1-3; D perhaps matches TRBD1 (5 bases). The CDR3 length is 16 residues. Germline lookup yields CDR1 SGHVS and CDR2 FQNEAQ. The ends were cut back, 5 bases at V and 0 bases at J, with 14 bases in the middle. CDR3: CASSLRQRSSGNTIYF. In DNA, the CDR3 is TGTGCCAGCAGCCTCCGACAGAGAAGCTCTGGAAACACCATATATTTT.

This clonotype was counted only a few times. V gene TRBV12-3 or TRBV12-4 combines with J gene TRBJ2-1, with TRBD1 matching over 7 bases. V shed 5 bases, J shed 5 bases, and the junction held 9 bases outside the gene matches. The CDR3 spans 15 residues. The CDR3 here is CASSPKDRTHNEQFF. The CDR3 bases are TGTGCCAGCAGTCCAAAGGACAGGACCCACAATGAGCAGTTCTTC.

The chain employs TRBV20-1 and TRBJ2-7; D is uncertain. CDR3 length: 12 residues. The germline gives CDR1 DFQATT, CDR2 SNEGSKA (reference sequence). Trimming removed 4 bases from V and 9 bases from J, with 16 bases in between. CDR3 DNA: TGCAGTGCTACCTATCTCGGTCCAGCGCAGTACTTC. It specifies CSATYLGPAQYF.

V usage is TRBV3-1 and J usage is TRBJ2-7, with 8 bases that match TRBD1. Germline assignment: CDR1 LGHDT and CDR2 YNNKEL (reference sequence). The CDR3 has 15 amino acids. J lost 5 bases, V lost 2 bases, and 8 bases had no gene match. CDR3 in DNA: TGTGCCAGCAGCCAATCGGACAGGGCAGCCCACGAGCAGTACTTC. Amino acids: CASSQSDRAAHEQYF.